This T cell receptor (beta chain) originates from a study of T cell repertoires in cytomegalovirus infection. Study-level information: Based on public TCR beta signatures, there were indications of CMV infection and of a matching HLA type. General observations from the study: Predominance within the ex vivo response was attributable to HLA-C-restricted CMV-specific TCR beta clonotypes. There were carriers of CMV plus the relevant HLA, and cumulative public TCR beta family frequency identified them.

Each CDR3 protein is one row after TCRdb ran MiXCR on the reads. The sample yields 160,000 or so distinct CDR3 sequences, more than 15% seen once. V trimming: 2 bases; J trimming: 4 bases; junction bases outside the gene matches: 11. The CDR3 totals 16 residues. The germline V gene has CDR1 SGHTA and CDR2 FQGTGA. This clonotype was detected a few times. Its antigen is currently unknown. This sequence joins TRBV7-3 and TRBJ2-7; the match to TRBD2 covers 7 bases. The clonotype originates from a human donor in good health (CMV status not recorded). Some clones in this sample may be carry-over from other donors' samples. The specimen was CD8+ T cells from PBMCs. The CDR3 DNA reads TGTGCCAGCAGCTTAGGACGAGGGACTAAAATTTACGAGCAGTACTTC. Its protein product is CASSLGRGTKIYEQYF.